Described below is a single TCR beta chain sequence and its context. V lost 7 bases and J lost 0, with 12 bases in between. The germline CDR1 and CDR2 sequences are SEHNR and FQNEAQ (reference sequence). The CDR3 runs to 15 residues. In the authors' methods: It was from reference gene primer amplification that nucleated cell counts were estimated. Generated by immunoSEQ multiplex PCR, the TCRdb table keeps only in-frame clones and is missing some. D and trimming come from the DNA, and the V and J calls and clone size come from that table. The repertoire consists of about 170,000 clones, with about 83% occurring once and the leading ten covering roughly 8%. The sample comes from a study of blood T cell repertoires in COVID-19. Study summary: COVID-19 samples from acute and convalescent phases originated in the United States, Italy and Spain. T cells, B-cell-depleted T cells, or PBMCs supplied cDNA or gDNA.

The sequence was collected from a man aged 35-49 years who had recovered from COVID-19. The rearrangement joins TRBV7-9 to TRBJ1-4, with D perhaps TRBD1 (6 bases). Sequenced input: peripheral blood. DNA for the CDR3: TGTGCCAGCACCCCAGGGGTGGCAACTAATGAAAAACTGTTTTTT. Translated, it gives CASTPGVATNEKLFF.